This is a list of T cell receptor beta chains from one sample in a study of T cell responses to AZD1222 COVID-19 vaccine. TCRdb's table, derived via immunoSEQ multiplex PCR, lists solely in-frame clones and lacks some. This sample carries over 150,000 clones, about 85% of them seen once, and the ten largest clones take around 3%. Sequenced here: peripheral blood, sampled on day 0 of AZD1222 vaccination. Receptor source: an adult in good health. Each CDR3 is given with its conserved first and last residue. The D gene is left open where the match is weak. Rows give clone size only sometimes, using once, few, many, or a class for an expanded clone.

>TRBV7-9|TRBJ2-7|-|-
CASSPRVGAAYEQYF
TGTGCCAGCAGCCCAAGAGTGGGGGCTGCCTACGAGCAGTACTTC
>TRBV25-1|TRBJ1-5|-|-
CASSEGASNQPQHF
TGTGCCAGCAGTGAAGGGGCTTCAAATCAGCCCCAGCATTTT
>TRBV19|TRBJ1-5|-|TRBD1
CASSIIQGRDQPQHF
TGTGCCAGTAGTATTATACAGGGGCGGGATCAGCCCCAGCATTTT
>TRBV3-1/TRBV3-2|TRBJ2-2|-|-
CASSQNRAVTGELFF
TGTGCCAGCAGCCAAAACCGAGCGGTCACCGGGGAGCTGTTTTTT
>TRBV12-5|TRBJ1-1|-|-
CASGRGASTEAFF
TGTGCTAGTGGGCGGGGGGCGAGCACTGAAGCTTTCTTT
>TRBV4-3|TRBJ2-5|-|-
CASSQETTRGPMETQYF
TGCGCCAGCAGCCAAGAAACGACCAGGGGCCCGATGGAGACCCAGTACTTC
>TRBV4-2|TRBJ1-1|-|TRBD1
CASSRDRGLNTEAFF
TGTGCCAGCAGCCGAGACAGGGGGCTAAACACTGAAGCTTTCTTT
>TRBV5-1|TRBJ2-2|-|-
CASSFGGELFF
TGCGCCAGCAGCTTTGGGGGGGAGCTGTTTTTT
>TRBV9|TRBJ2-7|-|TRBD1
CASSDRGMDEQYF
TGTGCCAGCAGCGACAGGGGAATGGACGAGCAGTACTTC
>TRBV5-1|TRBJ1-2|-|-
CASSLRSLVGGYTF
TGCGCCAGCAGCTTGCGCTCGTTGGTTGGTGGCTACACCTTC
>TRBV11-2|TRBJ2-3|-|-
CASSLAGVSDTQYF
TGTGCCAGCAGCTTAGCGGGGGTGTCAGATACGCAGTATTTT
>TRBV6-5|TRBJ2-7|-|-
CASTAGSSYEQYF
TGTGCCAGCACGGCAGGGTCAAGCTACGAGCAGTACTTC
>TRBV3-1/TRBV3-2|TRBJ2-3|-|-
CASSLRGPDTQYF
TGTGCCAGCAGTCTAAGAGGACCCGATACGCAGTATTTT
>TRBV12-3/TRBV12-4|TRBJ2-1|once|-
CASSLGYTQFF
TGTGCCAGCAGTTTAGGGTATACGCAGTTCTTC
>TRBV19|TRBJ1-5|-|TRBD1
CASSISGQGLGQPQHF
TGTGCCAGTAGTATTTCGGGACAGGGGTTAGGTCAGCCCCAGCATTTT
>TRBV12-3/TRBV12-4|TRBJ1-2|-|TRBD1
CASSTGGSGYTF
TGTGCCAGCAGTACAGGGGGCTCTGGCTACACCTTC
>TRBV5-4|TRBJ2-2|-|TRBD2
CASSYGTSGGRNTGELFF
TGTGCCAGCAGCTACGGGACTAGCGGGGGGCGGAACACCGGGGAGCTGTTTTTT
>TRBV7-2|TRBJ2-5|-|TRBD1
CASSFDRGGTQYF
TGTGCCAGCAGCTTTGACAGGGGAGGGACCCAGTACTTC
>TRBV15|TRBJ1-5|-|-
CATSIGGLSNQPQHF
TGTGCCACCAGCATCGGGGGGCTAAGCAATCAGCCCCAGCATTTT
>TRBV7-9|TRBJ1-3|-|-
CASSLSISGNTIYF
TGTGCCAGCAGCTTATCCATCTCTGGAAACACCATATATTTT
>TRBV10-3|TRBJ1-2|-|TRBD1
CAIARDSAKGGGYTF
TGTGCCATCGCCCGGGACAGTGCGAAAGGGGGTGGCTACACCTTC
>TRBV19|TRBJ2-7|-|-
CASSGRDGVYEQYF
TGTGCCAGTAGTGGTAGGGACGGCGTTTACGAGCAGTACTTC
>TRBV2|TRBJ1-4|-|-
CASSEGGGQNEKLFF
TGTGCCAGCAGTGAGGGGGGAGGACAGAATGAAAAACTGTTTTTT
>TRBV3-1/TRBV3-2|TRBJ2-3|-|TRBD1
CASSQPGTGARTDTQYF
TGTGCCAGCAGCCAACCCGGGACAGGGGCTCGCACAGATACGCAGTATTTT
>TRBV28|TRBJ2-7|-|-
CASSSNYEQYF
TGTGCCAGCAGTTCGAACTACGAGCAGTACTTC
>TRBV2|TRBJ2-5|-|-
CASSEGGWGETQYF
TGTGCCAGCAGTGAGGGGGGATGGGGAGAGACCCAGTACTTC
>TRBV5-8|TRBJ1-1|-|-
CASSLRGRNTEAFF
TGTGCCAGCAGCTTGCGGGGCCGGAACACTGAAGCTTTCTTT
>TRBV7-2|TRBJ2-7|-|-
CASRYDGEQYF
TGTGCCAGCAGGTATGACGGGGAGCAGTACTTC
>TRBV28|TRBJ1-1|-|-
CASIGWGLNTEAFF
TGTGCCAGCATCGGGTGGGGACTGAACACTGAAGCTTTCTTT
>TRBV29-1|TRBJ2-5|once|-
CSVEEGPQETQYF
TGCAGCGTTGAAGAGGGCCCGCAAGAGACCCAGTACTTC
>TRBV7-2|TRBJ1-1|-|TRBD1
CASSLIGGQGTEAFF
TGTGCCAGCAGCTTAATAGGGGGCCAAGGAACTGAAGCTTTCTTT
>TRBV28|TRBJ1-1|-|-
CASSLWSGEAFF
TGTGCCAGCAGTTTATGGTCAGGGGAAGCTTTCTTT
>TRBV5-4|TRBJ2-5|-|TRBD2
CASSLPSGAQETQYF
TGTGCCAGCAGCTTGCCTAGCGGAGCCCAAGAGACCCAGTACTTC
>TRBV5-4|TRBJ2-5|-|TRBD2
CASSLAGGPQETQYF
TGTGCCAGCAGCTTAGCGGGGGGGCCCCAAGAGACCCAGTACTTC
>TRBV18|TRBJ1-2|-|TRBD1
CASSPPGQGIMGYTF
TGTGCCAGCTCACCACCGGGACAGGGAATCATGGGCTACACCTTC
>TRBV9|TRBJ2-1|-|-
CASSVGAQRGDEQFF
TGTGCCAGCAGCGTAGGGGCCCAACGGGGCGATGAGCAGTTCTTC
>TRBV19|TRBJ2-3|-|TRBD2
CASRNRASGAGDTQYF
TGTGCCAGTAGAAACCGAGCTAGCGGTGCGGGAGATACGCAGTATTTT
>TRBV2|TRBJ2-3|once|-
CASSDTSWASDTQYF
TGTGCCAGCAGTGATACTAGCTGGGCCTCAGATACGCAGTATTTT
>TRBV7-2|TRBJ2-5|-|-
CASSLVKDSRETQYF
TGTGCCAGCAGCTTAGTAAAGGACAGTCGAGAGACCCAGTACTTC
>TRBV9|TRBJ1-3|-|-
CASSVGAGAGNTIYF
TGTGCCAGCAGCGTAGGGGCAGGGGCGGGAAACACCATATATTTT
>TRBV18|TRBJ1-3|-|-
CASSSTGGGNTIYF
TGTGCCAGCTCATCGACAGGTGGTGGAAACACCATATATTTT
>TRBV10-1|TRBJ1-2|-|-
CASSESAGRYDGYTF
TGCGCCAGCAGTGAGTCAGCAGGGCGATACGATGGCTACACCTTC
>TRBV19|TRBJ2-2|-|TRBD1
CASSILQGKSGELFF
TGTGCCAGTAGTATTTTACAGGGGAAGTCCGGGGAGCTGTTTTTT
>TRBV6-8|TRBJ1-2|-|-
CASRGNGYTF
TGTGCCAGCAGGGGGAATGGCTACACCTTC
>TRBV3-1/TRBV3-2|TRBJ1-1|-|-
CASSQDRGAPNTEAFF
TGTGCCAGCAGCCAAGATCGGGGGGCCCCGAACACTGAAGCTTTCTTT
>TRBV20-1|TRBJ1-2|-|-
CSTDTNYGYTF
TGCAGCACGGACACCAACTATGGCTACACCTTC
>TRBV15|TRBJ2-1|-|-
CATSSYARRSYNEQFF
TGTGCCACCAGCAGTTACGCTAGGCGGTCCTACAATGAGCAGTTCTTC
>TRBV28|TRBJ1-1|few|TRBD1
CASIRDRGNTEAFF
TGTGCCAGCATTCGGGACAGGGGGAACACTGAAGCTTTCTTT
>TRBV2|TRBJ1-1|-|TRBD1
CASSSDRVGTEAFF
TGTGCCAGCAGTTCCGACAGGGTAGGCACTGAAGCTTTCTTT
>TRBV4-2|TRBJ1-6|-|-
CASSQDPWVINSPLHF
TGTGCCAGCAGCCAAGATCCCTGGGTTATTAATTCACCCCTCCACTTT
>TRBV5-6|TRBJ2-7|-|-
CASSFRTRDEQYF
TGTGCCAGCAGCTTTCGGACAAGAGACGAGCAGTACTTC
>TRBV6-2/TRBV6-3|TRBJ1-2|-|-
CASSYWPGTWSSYTF
TGTGCCAGCAGTTACTGGCCGGGGACGTGGAGTAGCTACACCTTC
>TRBV7-9|TRBJ1-1|-|-
CASSFGASLNTEAFF
TGTGCCAGCAGCTTCGGCGCCTCGTTGAACACTGAAGCTTTCTTT
>TRBV5-1|TRBJ1-6|-|-
CASSFEGFNSPLHF
TGCGCCAGCAGCTTCGAGGGTTTTAATTCACCCCTCCACTTT
>TRBV7-2|TRBJ1-2|-|-
CASSTVLPWAYGYTF
TGTGCCAGCAGCACGGTACTCCCCTGGGCCTATGGCTACACCTTC
>TRBV7-9|TRBJ2-7|few|-
CASSLAGTMVHEQYF
TGTGCCAGCAGCTTGGCCGGGACAATGGTCCACGAGCAGTACTTC
>TRBV12-3/TRBV12-4|TRBJ1-5|few|-
CASSLGENQPQHF
TGTGCCAGCAGTTTAGGGGAAAATCAGCCCCAGCATTTT